The rows below give T cell receptor beta chains drawn from one sample of a study of spatial heterogeneity in lung cancer. TCRdb processed the 5' RACE reads anew with MiXCR; each CDR3 protein has one entry. The sample lists roughly 120,000 distinct CDR3 sequences, 9% to 15% occurring once. Material: PBMCs, obtained at follow-up. The source of these receptors is a male donor with early-stage non-small cell lung cancer. Both conserved end residues are part of each CDR3. A D gene is named only where the DNA matches it firmly. The size of a clone is reported for some rows only, either as once, few or many, or as a class for expanded clones.

j_call v_call clone_size d_call cdr3_nt cdr3_aa
TRBJ2-7 TRBV7-6 few - TGTGCCAGCAGCTCAGAAAGACCGCCCTACGAGCAGTACTTC CASSSERPPYEQYF
TRBJ2-1 TRBV5-4 - - TGTGCCAGCAGCTTCTACCAAGGACCCTCCTACAATGAGCAGTTCTTC CASSFYQGPSYNEQFF
TRBJ1-1 TRBV28 many - TGTGCCAGCAGTCCCACGGGAGCAGGGGTAGACACTGAAGCTTTCTTT CASSPTGAGVDTEAFF
TRBJ2-1 TRBV7-2 few - TGTGCCAGCAGCTTAGGTATAGAGCAGTTCTTC CASSLGIEQFF
TRBJ2-7 TRBV28 many - TGTGCCAGCAGTTTACCGGGACTCCTCTACGAGCAGTACTTC CASSLPGLLYEQYF
TRBJ2-1 TRBV7-3 - - TGTGCCAGCAGCCCCGGTCCCAACCCCTACAATGAGCAGTTCTTC CASSPGPNPYNEQFF
TRBJ2-1 TRBV28 few TRBD1 TGTGCCAGCAGGCGACAGGGGCCTACGTATGAGCAGTTCTTC CASRRQGPTYEQFF
TRBJ1-5 TRBV6-6 few TRBD1 TGTGCCAGCAGTTACCCGGGACAGGGGGATCAGCCCCAGCATTTT CASSYPGQGDQPQHF
TRBJ2-7 TRBV28 few TRBD1 TGTGCCAGCAGTACGACAGGGGGCTCCTACGAGCAGTACTTC CASSTTGGSYEQYF
TRBJ2-3 TRBV16 once TRBD2 TGTGCCAGCAACCGATGGAGCGGGGGTTCTTACACAGATACGCAGTATTTT CASNRWSGGSYTDTQYF